Listed below are T cell receptor beta chains from one sample, sequenced in a study of immune evolution from preneoplasia to lung adenocarcinoma. Profiling relied on immunoSEQ multiplex PCR, and the TCRdb table lists in-frame clones only, not all of them. This table has about 4,100 clones, roughly 84% appearing once. Specimen: FFPE minimally invasive lung adenocarcinoma tissue. The source is a person between 50 and 69 years old with lung adenocarcinoma. Both conserved end residues are part of each CDR3. A D gene is named only where the DNA matches it firmly. Some rows mark clone size as missing; the rest say once, few, many or name a class of expanded clone.

CDR3aa | CDR3nt | j_gene | v_gene | d_gene | len | abundance
CAWSVTSSGANVLTF | TGTGCCTGGAGTGTAACAAGCTCTGGGGCCAACGTCCTGACTTTC | TRBJ2-6 | TRBV30 | - | 15 | few
CASSTGTLQYEQYF | TGCGCCAGCAGCACCGGGACCCTTCAATACGAGCAGTACTTC | TRBJ2-7 | TRBV5-1 | - | 14 | once
CASSSRMGSYNSPLHF | TGTGCCAGCAGCTCCCGGATGGGCTCCTATAATTCACCCCTCCACTTT | TRBJ1-6 | TRBV9 | - | 16 | -
CASRFGRRNTEAFF | TGTGCCAGCAGATTTGGTCGGAGGAACACTGAAGCTTTCTTT | TRBJ1-1 | TRBV28 | - | 14 | -
CASSTVVFDNQPQHF | TGTGCCAGCAGTACAGTGGTCTTCGACAATCAGCCCCAGCATTTT | TRBJ1-5 | TRBV27 | - | 15 | -
CASSPSRGSSEGYTF | TGCGCCAGCAGCCCGTCACGGGGCTCCTCTGAGGGCTACACCTTC | TRBJ1-2 | TRBV4-3 | - | 15 | -
CASSLFGGGTGNEKLFF | TGTGCCAGCAGCTTATTTGGAGGGGGAACGGGAAATGAAAAACTGTTTTTT | TRBJ1-4 | TRBV7-9 | - | 17 | -
CASSESSFKNIQYF | TGTGCCAGCAGTGAGAGCAGTTTCAAAAACATTCAGTACTTC | TRBJ2-4 | TRBV6-1 | - | 14 | once
CASSQEALIYNEQFF | TGTGCCAGCAGCCAAGAAGCGCTCATATACAATGAGCAGTTCTTC | TRBJ2-1 | TRBV14 | - | 15 | few
CASSYNPDPSNQPQHF | TGTGCCAGCAGCTACAATCCGGACCCAAGCAATCAGCCCCAGCATTTT | TRBJ1-5 | TRBV5-8 | - | 16 | -
CASSQGTQPTQETQYF | TGCGCCAGCAGCCAAGGTACACAACCAACTCAAGAGACCCAGTACTTC | TRBJ2-5 | TRBV4-1 | - | 16 | -
CASSVGSYYEQYF | TGCGCCAGCAGTGTAGGGAGCTACTACGAGCAGTACTTC | TRBJ2-7 | TRBV10-2 | - | 13 | -
CAWDLQWGSGANVLTF | TGTGCCTGGGACCTACAGTGGGGCTCTGGGGCCAACGTCCTGACTTTC | TRBJ2-6 | TRBV30 | - | 16 | -
CSVQGGDYGYTF | TGCAGCGTGCAGGGGGGAGACTATGGCTACACCTTC | TRBJ1-2 | TRBV29-1 | TRBD1 | 12 | -
CAIRDGASTDTQYF | TGTGCCATCAGGGACGGTGCTAGCACAGATACGCAGTATTTT | TRBJ2-3 | TRBV10-3 | - | 14 | -
CASSLVDSQSEAFF | TGCGCCAGCAGCTTGGTGGACAGCCAATCTGAAGCTTTCTTT | TRBJ1-1 | TRBV5-1 | - | 14 | -
CASGLHKGSSYNEQFF | TGTGCTAGTGGTTTGCACAAGGGGAGCTCCTACAATGAGCAGTTCTTC | TRBJ2-1 | TRBV12-5 | - | 16 | -
CASSPPGLGGGELFF | TGTGCTAGCAGTCCCCCGGGCCTCGGAGGCGGGGAGCTGTTTTTT | TRBJ2-2 | TRBV7-7 | - | 15 | -
CASSSVHIYKSRANVLTF | TGTGCCAGCTCATCAGTGCACATTTACAAAAGTCGGGCCAACGTCCTGACTTTC | TRBJ2-6 | TRBV18 | - | 18 | -
CASSLRDVAPYYEQYF | TGTGCCAGCAGCCTAAGGGACGTAGCGCCATACTACGAGCAGTACTTC | TRBJ2-7 | TRBV14 | - | 16 | -
CASSLAGSYEQYF | TGCGCCAGCAGCTTGGCCGGCTCCTACGAGCAGTACTTC | TRBJ2-7 | TRBV5-1 | - | 13 | -
CASSLVGGSTDTQYF | TGTGCCAGCAGCTTAGTCGGGGGTAGCACAGATACGCAGTATTTT | TRBJ2-3 | TRBV7-9 | - | 15 | -
CASSGDRYYGYTF | TGTGCCAGCAGTGGGGACAGGTATTATGGCTACACCTTC | TRBJ1-2 | TRBV28 | TRBD1 | 13 | -
CSVEEQIGDTQYF | TGCAGCGTTGAAGAGCAAATAGGGGATACGCAGTATTTT | TRBJ2-3 | TRBV29-1 | - | 13 | -
CASSLGGQGSNEKLFF | TGTGCCAGCAGCTTGGGGGGACAGGGTTCAAATGAAAAACTGTTTTTT | TRBJ1-4 | TRBV7-2 | TRBD1 | 16 | -
CASSLGGRTLF | TGTGCCAGCAGTTTGGGTGGCAGAACCCTCTTC | TRBJ2-4 | TRBV28 | - | 11 | -
CASSVLGASGETQYF | TGTGCCAGCAGCGTTTTGGGGGCCAGTGGGGAGACCCAGTACTTC | TRBJ2-5 | TRBV9 | - | 15 | -
CASSRPPYEQYF | TGTGCCAGCAGTCGGCCTCCCTACGAGCAGTACTTC | TRBJ2-7 | TRBV6-5 | - | 12 | -
CASSLLDLNTEAFF | TGCGCCAGCAGCTTGCTGGACTTGAACACTGAAGCTTTCTTT | TRBJ1-1 | TRBV5-1 | - | 14 | -
CASSLGYGTEAFF | TGTGCCAGCAGTTTGGGTTATGGCACTGAAGCTTTCTTT | TRBJ1-1 | TRBV7-3 | - | 13 | few
CASSQDPDGYEQYF | TGCGCCAGCAGCCAAGACCCGGACGGGTACGAGCAGTACTTC | TRBJ2-7 | TRBV4-3 | - | 14 | once
CASSHLSGSGQGAWPQHF | TGCGCCAGCAGCCATCTTTCAGGGTCGGGACAGGGGGCTTGGCCCCAGCATTTT | TRBJ1-5 | TRBV4-1 | TRBD1 | 18 | -
CATLTRGGADTQYF | TGTGCCACCCTAACCCGAGGGGGGGCAGATACGCAGTATTTT | TRBJ2-3 | TRBV13 | - | 14 | few
CASSASEDEKLFF | TGTGCCAGCAGCGCATCAGAAGATGAAAAACTGTTTTTT | TRBJ1-4 | TRBV9 | - | 13 | -
CASSSDRGPYNEQFF | TGTGCCAGCAGCTCAGACAGGGGGCCCTACAATGAGCAGTTCTTC | TRBJ2-1 | TRBV7-8 | TRBD1 | 15 | -
CASSLRAGRGNEQFF | TGTGCCAGCAGCTTAAGGGCGGGGCGGGGTAATGAGCAGTTCTTC | TRBJ2-1 | TRBV7-3 | - | 15 | -
CASRGGSYEQYF | TGTGCCAGCAGAGGGGGATCCTACGAGCAGTACTTC | TRBJ2-7 | TRBV6-6 | - | 12 | -
CASSTLTGRNGYTF | TGTGCCAGTAGTACACTGACAGGACGAAATGGCTACACCTTC | TRBJ1-2 | TRBV19 | - | 14 | -
CASSSTTGNNEQFF | TGTGCCAGCAGTTCGACGACAGGCAACAATGAGCAGTTCTTC | TRBJ2-1 | TRBV6-6 | - | 14 | once
CASSPPTSGSFEEQYF | TGCGCCAGCAGCCCCCCGACTAGCGGGAGTTTTGAAGAGCAGTACTTC | TRBJ2-7 | TRBV5-1 | TRBD2 | 16 | -
CASSLFGETQYF | TGTGCCAGCAGCCTTTTCGGAGAGACCCAGTACTTC | TRBJ2-5 | TRBV14 | - | 12 | -
CASSLTKGTGIYEQYF | TGTGCCAGCAGCTTAACGAAAGGGACAGGGATTTACGAGCAGTACTTC | TRBJ2-7 | TRBV7-3 | TRBD1 | 16 | -
CASREQGQNTEAFF | TGTGCCAGCAGAGAACAGGGACAGAACACTGAAGCTTTCTTT | TRBJ1-1 | TRBV25-1 | - | 14 | -
CASSQDWSPMQPQHF | TGCGCCAGCAGCCAAGATTGGTCACCTATGCAGCCCCAGCATTTT | TRBJ1-5 | TRBV4-1 | - | 15 | -
CASSYARQGSYEQYF | TGTGCCAGCAGTTACGCCCGACAGGGCTCCTACGAGCAGTACTTC | TRBJ2-7 | TRBV6-8 | TRBD1 | 15 | once
CASSIGQIYGYTF | TGTGCCAGCAGCATAGGACAGATCTATGGCTACACCTTC | TRBJ1-2 | TRBV5-5 | - | 13 | -
CASSPGDFMNTEAFF | TGCGCCAGCAGCCCAGGGGACTTCATGAACACTGAAGCTTTCTTT | TRBJ1-1 | TRBV5-1 | - | 15 | few
CASSQDRLYGYTF | TGTGCCAGCAGCCAGGACAGGCTGTATGGCTACACCTTC | TRBJ1-2 | TRBV28 | TRBD1 | 13 | -
CASSQGGRGLQETQYF | TGCGCCAGCAGCCAAGGGGGGCGGGGTTTACAAGAGACCCAGTACTTC | TRBJ2-5 | TRBV4-1 | - | 16 | few
CASSLDLEDTQYF | TGTGCCAGCAGCTTAGATCTAGAAGATACGCAGTATTTT | TRBJ2-3 | TRBV7-3 | - | 13 | -
CASSIRDRANSPLHF | TGTGCCAGCAGCATCCGGGACAGGGCTAATTCACCCCTCCACTTT | TRBJ1-6 | TRBV5-4 | TRBD1 | 15 | -
CASSQLGTGELFF | TGTGCCAGCAGTCAGTTAGGAACCGGGGAGCTGTTTTTT | TRBJ2-2 | TRBV25-1 | - | 13 | -
CASSQGGQGAMNEQFF | TGTGCCAGCAGTCAAGGGGGACAGGGGGCAATGAATGAGCAGTTCTTC | TRBJ2-1 | TRBV27 | TRBD1 | 16 | -
CASRYGTQPQHF | TGTGCCAGCAGGTACGGGACACAGCCCCAGCATTTT | TRBJ1-5 | TRBV7-2 | - | 12 | few
CASSWGSQETQYF | TGCGCCAGCAGCTGGGGCTCTCAAGAGACCCAGTACTTC | TRBJ2-5 | TRBV5-1 | - | 13 | -
CASSSRALAGGSSTDTQYF | TGTGCCAGCAGCTCCCGGGCTTTAGCGGGGGGATCTAGCACAGATACGCAGTATTTT | TRBJ2-3 | TRBV28 | TRBD2 | 19 | -
CASSIQTGGRYTF | TGTGCCAGCTCGATCCAGACAGGTGGTCGCTACACCTTC | TRBJ1-2 | TRBV19 | - | 13 | -
CASSADRGGQYF | TGTGCCAGCAGCGCGGACAGGGGGGGCCAGTACTTC | TRBJ2-5 | TRBV5-4 | TRBD1 | 12 | -
CASSGTGGANTEAFF | TGTGCCAGCAGTGGGACAGGGGGCGCGAACACTGAAGCTTTCTTT | TRBJ1-1 | TRBV2 | TRBD1 | 15 | -